This T cell receptor (beta chain) emerged from a study of T-cell reconstitution after alpha-beta-depleted transplantation in children. Overall study results and limits: Roughly two months post-transplant, alpha-beta T cells reportedly originated from several hundred graft clones that had expanded. At day 60, the high TCRbeta diversity found in some patients originated from recipient T cells and thymic progenitors that had survived. Newly produced T cells mostly provided counts and TCRbeta diversity after one year, as hyperexpanded clones declined.

Deletions cut 4 bases from V and 5 bases from J, with 15 bases between. Germline-derived CDR1 and CDR2 are SGHRS and YFSETQ. The CDR3 is 15 residues long. As regards this clonotype: The antigen is undetermined.

Unique molecular identifiers featured in how the TCRbeta library was prepared. A single record per CDR3 protein comes from TCRdb applying MiXCR to the PCR reads. Of about 980,000 distinct CDR3 sequences listed, about 30% are singletons. The starting material was PBMCs, mostly from graft donor cells, obtained 360 days after TCRalphabeta/CD19-depleted stem cell transplant. This chain uses TRBV5-1 with TRBJ2-2; no clear D. This sequence was found in a boy under two years old who had a stem cell transplant for SCID, so the T cells may come from the graft donor. The DNA for the CDR3 is TGCGCCAGCAGCCCAGGATCGAGCCGGACCGGGGAGCTGTTTTTT. Translated: CASSPGSSRTGELFF.